One and the same sample provided the 23 T cell receptor beta chains below, sequenced in a study of regulatory and conventional T cells in RAG deficiency. Genomic DNA came from blood conventional CD4+ T cells gated CD25-low CD127-high. The repertoire was sequenced with immunoSEQ multiplex PCR; TCRdb's copy has only in-frame clones and lacks some. The sample lists about 34,000 clones, about 76% occurring once. These same records also appear under a second study, on regulatory T cells. That report adds: The PCR used 52 TRBV and 13 TRBJ primers.

The sequenced sample consisted of CD4+ effector T cells sorted from blood. The receptors here all came from a human donor in good health.

This clone was seen a few times. The CDR3 loop is CASSIGRDQNYGYTF. CDR3 DNA sequence: TGTGCCAGTAGTATCGGCAGGGACCAGAACTATGGCTACACCTTC. The chain links TRBV19 to TRBJ1-2; TRBD1 might be the D (5 bases). V lost 3 bases, J lost 2 bases, and 13 bases lay in between. This CDR3 contains 15 residues. Germline assignment: CDR1 LNHDA and CDR2 SQIVND (reference sequence). Full variable domain (outside the CDR3, taken from reference TRBV19 and TRBJ1-2): DGGITQSPKYLFRKEGQNVTLSCEQNLNHDAMYWYRQDPGQGLRLIYYSQIVNDFQKGDIAEGYSVSREKKESFPLTVTSAQKNPTAFYLCASSIGRDQNYGYTFGSGTRLTVV.

V and J are TRBV7-8 and TRBJ1-1; D remains unclear. The germline V gene has CDR1 SGHVS and CDR2 FQNEAQ. The CDR3 sequence is 14 residues long. The germline V and J ends were trimmed by 2 bases and 6 bases, with 13 bases remaining between them. As DNA, the CDR3 is TGTGCCAGCAGCTTAAGTCGAGGGTTCGCTGAAGCTTTCTTT. Translation: CASSLSRGFAEAFF.

DNA of the CDR3: TGTGCCAGCAGCCGAGACAGGGGGCAAACACCCCTCCACTTT. Its translation is CASSRDRGQTPLHF. The chain links TRBV28 to TRBJ1-6, with TRBD1 matching over 10 bases. Germline CDR1 and CDR2: MDHEN and SYDVKM. V lost 6 bases and J lost 11; bases outside the gene matches: 7. CDR3 size: 14 residues.

The J gene is TRBJ1-2, the V gene TRBV10-3; tentative D call: TRBD1 (5 bases). The CDR3 covers 14 residues. Trimming shortened V by 8 bases and J by 5 bases, and 18 bases separated the two germline ends. The germline gives CDR1 ENHRY, CDR2 SYGVKD. The CDR3 nucleotides are TGTGCCATCGCAGGGTTCCCTGGGTTTTATGGCTACACCTTC. Amino acid sequence: CAIAGFPGFYGYTF.

The rearrangement uses TRBV28 and TRBJ1-5; 9 nucleotides line up with TRBD1. After removal of 7 bases from V and 1 base from J, the junction contained 5 bases not matched to a gene. The CDR3 totals 15 residues. Looked up from germline, CDR1 is MDHEN and CDR2 is SYDVKM. This CDR3 is CASKTGGGSNQPQHF. CDR3 coding DNA: TGTGCCAGCAAGACAGGGGGTGGAAGCAATCAGCCCCAGCATTTT.

This clone was seen more than once but under ten times. The chain has TRBV7-2 and TRBJ1-2; D perhaps matches TRBD1 (5 bases). This CDR3 spans 14 amino acids. Germline lookup yields CDR1 SGHTA and CDR2 FQGNSA. Trimming removed 2 bases from V and 6 bases from J, with 13 bases in between. CDR3 amino acids: CASSLFQGRDGYTF. CDR3 DNA: TGTGCCAGCAGCTTATTCCAGGGTCGGGATGGCTACACCTTC.

The CDR3 DNA is TGTGCCAGCACCGCGGGAGCGGGCACTGAAGCTTTCTTT. Its translation is CASTAGAGTEAFF. The chain combines TRBV5-8 with TRBJ1-1; D call uncertain. CDR1 and CDR2 from the germline V gene are SGHTS and YDEGEE. This CDR3 is built from 13 residues. With 6 bases removed from V and 4 bases from J, the gap between germline ends came to 13 bases.

This clone was detected a few times. This chain links TRBV30 with TRBJ1-2; D ambiguous. CDR1 and CDR2 (germline): GTSNPN, SVGIG (reference sequence). V shed 0 bases and J shed 4 bases, with 15 bases lying between them. This CDR3 region has 15 residues. The CDR3 region is CAWSVEGPRIYGYTF. As DNA, the CDR3 is TGTGCCTGGAGTGTAGAGGGCCCGAGAATCTATGGCTACACCTTC.

The sample holds a few counts of this clone. V gene TRBV11-1 combines with J gene TRBJ2-7; tentatively, D is TRBD1 (6 bases). The CDR3 extends over 13 amino acids. V lost 4 bases to trimming and J lost 5 bases, with 12 bases between them. Looked up from germline, CDR1 is SGHAT and CDR2 is FQDESV (reference sequence). CDR3 nucleotide sequence: TGTGCCAGCAGCTCCTCACAGGGTGACGAGCAGTACTTC. Protein product: CASSSSQGDEQYF.

The chain links TRBV10-3 to TRBJ1-2, with 8 bases lining up with TRBD1. V shed 8 bases, J shed 6 bases, and the junction held 8 bases outside the gene matches. This CDR3 is 13 amino acids long. Germline CDR1 is ENHRY and CDR2 is SYGVKD. CDR3 region: CAIRQGAQNGYTF. The DNA of the CDR3 is TGTGCCATCCGGCAGGGGGCGCAAAATGGCTACACCTTC.

The V and J genes are TRBV6-1 and TRBJ1-1; D unclear. Germline V lookup: CDR1 MNHNS, CDR2 SASEGT. The CDR3 covers 13 residues. Trimming removed 4 bases from V and 3 bases from J, with 9 bases in between. The DNA of the CDR3 is TGTGCCAGCAGTGTCGACGTGGACACTGAAGCTTTCTTT. It translates to CASSVDVDTEAFF.

This clone was detected once. The CDR3 protein is CASSLRLAGGRSYNEQFF. CDR3 bases: TGTGCCAGCAGCTTGAGACTAGCGGGGGGCCGCTCCTACAATGAGCAGTTCTTC. This rearrangement joins TRBV5-4 to TRBJ2-1; TRBD2 aligns across 13 bases. The CDR3 contains 18 residues. Germline V gene lookup returns CDR1 SGHNT and CDR2 YYREEE (reference sequence). V was clipped by 1 base and J by 0 bases; unmatched bases: 4.

Comments on this clone: It is unclear where the CDR3 begins or ends on the DNA, so no DNA is shown, and the CDR3 is as TCRdb lists it. This rearrangement joins TRBV2 to TRBJ2-5; TRBD1, the table's D call, was not compared with the DNA. Germline assignment: CDR1 SNHLY and CDR2 FYNNEI. The length of the CDR3 is 15 amino acids, counting both ends. The CDR3 sequence: CASSSSTGRTIPGNF.

The chain combines TRBV5-1 with TRBJ1-4; 12 nucleotides agree with TRBD1. The CDR3 extends over 18 amino acids. Germline CDR1 SGHRS, CDR2 YFSETQ. V shed 4 bases and J 2 bases; nucleotides not matched to a gene: 9. The CDR3: CASSAGTGGLRTNEKLFF. The CDR3 DNA is TGCGCCAGCAGCGCCGGGACAGGGGGCTTGAGGACTAATGAAAAACTGTTTTTT.

The chain employs TRBV28 and TRBJ2-2; D is undetermined. This CDR3 is built from 13 residues. Germline V gene sequence: CDR1 MDHEN, CDR2 SYDVKM. Between the trimmed V and J ends, which lost 7 bases and 3 bases, there was a span of 9 bases. The DNA of the CDR3 is TGTGCCAGCAATATGAAATACACCGGGGAGCTGTTTTTT. Residues: CASNMKYTGELFF.

The chain employs TRBV7-8 and TRBJ2-3; a weak D match, TRBD2 (6 bases). Germline V gene sequence: CDR1 SGHVS, CDR2 FQNEAQ. Trimming took 2 bases from V and 0 from J, leaving 9 bases between them. This CDR3 has 15 residues. The DNA for the CDR3 is TGTGCCAGCAGCTTACGGCGGGGTAGCACAGATACGCAGTATTTT. Translating gives CASSLRRGSTDTQYF.

The V and J genes are TRBV7-3 and TRBJ1-2; D is perhaps TRBD1 (5 bases). Trimming left V 2 bases short and J 3 bases short, with 16 bases between. CDR1 SGHTA and CDR2 FQGTGA come from the germline V gene. This CDR3 spans 16 amino acids. The CDR3 region is CASSLRAWGSDYGYTF. DNA of the CDR3: TGTGCCAGCAGCTTACGGGCTTGGGGCAGCGACTATGGCTACACCTTC.

The chain uses TRBV5-1 and TRBJ1-1, with 10 bases matching TRBD1. With 5 bases clipped from V and 0 bases from J, the junction kept 4 bases outside the gene matches. The germline gives CDR1 SGHRS, CDR2 YFSETQ. The CDR3 consists of 15 residues. CDR3 sequence (DNA): TGCGCCAGCAGTCGACAGGGGGCCGTGAACACTGAAGCTTTCTTT. This codes for CASSRQGAVNTEAFF.

V usage is TRBV4-2 and J usage is TRBJ2-5, with 8 bases that match TRBD2. The length of the CDR3 is 18 residues. Germline assignment: CDR1 LGHNA and CDR2 YNFKEQ. Trimming cost V 0 bases and J 1 base; bases outside gene matches: 10. DNA for the CDR3: TGTGCCAGCAGCCAAGAGGCTCAAGCGGGGGCGGCCCAAGAGACCCAGTACTTC. This sequence encodes CASSQEAQAGAAQETQYF.

The rearrangement joins TRBV2 to TRBJ1-2; 11 positions agree with TRBD1. V was clipped by 4 bases and J by 7 bases; unmatched bases: 8. CDR1 is SNHLY, CDR2 FYNNEI, per germline. The CDR3 extends over 15 amino acids. DNA of the CDR3: TGTGCCAGCAGTGCCTTAAGAGGACAGGGGGCTGGCTACACCTTC. Its translation is CASSALRGQGAGYTF.

This rearrangement joins TRBV18 to TRBJ2-7; 8 nucleotides match TRBD2. Germline V CDR1 and CDR2: KGHSH, LQKENI. J gave up 10 bases and V 1 base, and 3 bases lay outside the gene matches. This CDR3 is 12 amino acids long. The CDR3 DNA reads as TGTGCCAGCTCACCACGCGGGGGGTCTCAGTACTTC. It translates to CASSPRGGSQYF.

CDR3 residues: CASKKEQARNTIYF. The CDR3 nucleotides read TGTGCCAGCAAGAAAGAACAGGCCCGAAACACCATATATTTT. The rearrangement uses TRBV6-5 and TRBJ1-3, with a tentative D call TRBD1 (5 bases). This CDR3 spans 14 amino acids. Trimming took 7 bases from V and 5 from J, leaving 15 bases between them. From germline, CDR1 is MNHEY and CDR2 SVGAGI.

This clone was observed a few times. The rearrangement uses TRBV10-2 and TRBJ2-7; TRBD1 matches 10 bases. The CDR3 sequence is 14 residues long. J gave up 3 bases and V 6 bases, and 5 bases lay outside the gene matches. Germline V gene sequence: CDR1 WSHSY, CDR2 SAAADI. CDR3 bases: TGCGCCAGCAGCCGGGACAGGGGAAACTACGAGCAGTACTTC. Its protein product is CASSRDRGNYEQYF.